This T cell receptor (beta chain) stems from a study of shared clonotypes between healthy human individuals. As regards this clone: Its antigen is unknown.

Per the germline V gene, CDR1 is SGHDN and CDR2 is FVKESK. This CDR3 has 14 amino acids. The ends were cut back, 3 bases at V and 4 bases at J, with 10 bases in the middle. Whole-study results and caveats: Richness estimates generally favored naive over memory subsets.

Template for every sorted-subset replicate PCR totaled roughly 210 ng DNA, 30,000 to 35,000 T cell genomes. Clones were read by immunoSEQ multiplex PCR, and TCRdb kept only the in-frame ones, dropping some. The repertoire includes millions of clones, 85% to 95% of them detected once, and roughly 0.13% sits in the top ten. The origin of this receptor is a man between 18 and 35 years old in good health. The material sequenced was naive CD4+ T cells sorted from blood. Subset noted: CD45RA+ positively selected. This chain uses TRBV14 with TRBJ1-5; D is perhaps TRBD1 (5 bases). The CDR3 protein is CASSQRGENQPQHF. The CDR3 nucleotides read TGTGCCAGCAGCCAGAGAGGGGAAAATCAGCCCCAGCATTTT. The variable domain in full, completed from reference TRBV14 and TRBJ1-5, reads EAGVTQFPSHSVIEKGQTVTLRCDPISGHDNLYWYRRVMGKEIKFLLHFVKESKQDESGMPNNRFLAERTGGTYSTLKVQPAELEDSGVYFCASSQRGENQPQHFGDGTRLSIL.